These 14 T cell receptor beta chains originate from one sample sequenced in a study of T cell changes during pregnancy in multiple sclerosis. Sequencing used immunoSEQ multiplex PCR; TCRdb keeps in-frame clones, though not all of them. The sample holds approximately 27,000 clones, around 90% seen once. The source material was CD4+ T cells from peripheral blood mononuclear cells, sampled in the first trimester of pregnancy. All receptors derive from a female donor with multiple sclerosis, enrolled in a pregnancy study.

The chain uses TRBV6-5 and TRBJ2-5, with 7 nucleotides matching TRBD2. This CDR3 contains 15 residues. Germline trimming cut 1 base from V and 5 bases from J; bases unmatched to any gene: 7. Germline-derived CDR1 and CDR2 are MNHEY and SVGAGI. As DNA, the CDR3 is TGTGCCAGCAGTTACTTGTTGACTAGCTTGGAGACCCAGTACTTC. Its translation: CASSYLLTSLETQYF.

The CDR3 protein is CASSEGHYNSPLHF. Here the CDR3 DNA reads TGTGCCAGCAGCGAAGGACATTATAATTCACCCCTCCACTTT. V gene TRBV7-6 combines with J gene TRBJ1-6; a weak D match, TRBD1 (5 bases). The germline V and J ends were trimmed by 5 bases and 4 bases, with 9 bases remaining between them. This CDR3 spans 14 amino acids. The germline V gene has CDR1 SGHVS and CDR2 FNYEAQ.

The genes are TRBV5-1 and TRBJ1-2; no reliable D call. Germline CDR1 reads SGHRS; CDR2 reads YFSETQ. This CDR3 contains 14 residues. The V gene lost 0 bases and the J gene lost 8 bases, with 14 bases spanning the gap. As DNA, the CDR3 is TGCGCCAGCAGCTTGGGAGGGTTCGTAAGCGGCTACACCTTC. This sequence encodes CASSLGGFVSGYTF.

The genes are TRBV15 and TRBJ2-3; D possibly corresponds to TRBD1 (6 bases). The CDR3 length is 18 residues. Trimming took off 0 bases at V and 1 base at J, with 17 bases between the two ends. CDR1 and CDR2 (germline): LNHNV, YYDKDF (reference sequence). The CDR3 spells CATSRDSPYREGTDTQYF. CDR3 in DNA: TGTGCCACCAGCAGAGATTCCCCCTACAGGGAAGGCACAGATACGCAGTATTTT.

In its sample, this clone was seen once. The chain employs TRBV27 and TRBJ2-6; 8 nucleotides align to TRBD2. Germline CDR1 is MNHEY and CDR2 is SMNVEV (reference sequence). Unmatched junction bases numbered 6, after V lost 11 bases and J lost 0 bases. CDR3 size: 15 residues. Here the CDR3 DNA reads TGTGCCCCCCCGGGGGGGGCCTCTGGGGCCAACGTCCTGACTTTC. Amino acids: CAPPGGASGANVLTF. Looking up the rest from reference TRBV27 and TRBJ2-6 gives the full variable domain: EAQVTQNPRYLITVTGKKLTVTCSQNMNHEYMSWYRQDPGLGLRQIYYSMNVEVTDKGDVPEGYKVSRKEKRNFPLILESPSPNQTSLYFCAPPGGASGANVLTFGAGSRLTVL.

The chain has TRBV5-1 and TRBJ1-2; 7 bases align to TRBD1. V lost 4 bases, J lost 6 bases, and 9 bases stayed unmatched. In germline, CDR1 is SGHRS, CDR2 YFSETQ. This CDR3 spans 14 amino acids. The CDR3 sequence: CASSLGTVYNGYTF. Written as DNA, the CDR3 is TGCGCCAGCAGCCTCGGGACAGTCTATAATGGCTACACCTTC. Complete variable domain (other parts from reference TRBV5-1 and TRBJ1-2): KAGVTQTPRYLIKTRGQQVTLSCSPISGHRSVSWYQQTPGQGLQFLFEYFSETQRNKGNFPGRFSGRQFSNSRSEMNVSTLELGDSALYLCASSLGTVYNGYTFGSGTRLTVV.

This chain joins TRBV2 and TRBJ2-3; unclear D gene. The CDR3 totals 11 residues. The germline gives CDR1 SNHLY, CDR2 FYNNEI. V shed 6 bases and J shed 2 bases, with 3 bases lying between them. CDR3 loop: CASSFTDTQYF. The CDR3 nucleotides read TGTGCCAGCAGCTTCACAGATACGCAGTATTTT.

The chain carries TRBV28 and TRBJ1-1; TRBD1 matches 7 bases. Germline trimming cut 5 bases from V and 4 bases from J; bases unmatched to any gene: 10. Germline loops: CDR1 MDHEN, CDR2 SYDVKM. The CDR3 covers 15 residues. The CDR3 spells CASSQHGTVSTEAFF. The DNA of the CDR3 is TGTGCCAGCAGTCAACACGGGACAGTGAGCACTGAAGCTTTCTTT.

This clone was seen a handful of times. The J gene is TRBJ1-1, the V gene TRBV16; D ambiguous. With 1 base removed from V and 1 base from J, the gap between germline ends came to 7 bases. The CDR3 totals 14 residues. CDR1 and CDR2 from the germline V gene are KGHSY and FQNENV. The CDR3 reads CASSQLAGNTEAFF. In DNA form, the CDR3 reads TGTGCCAGCAGCCAATTGGCGGGGAACACTGAAGCTTTCTTT.

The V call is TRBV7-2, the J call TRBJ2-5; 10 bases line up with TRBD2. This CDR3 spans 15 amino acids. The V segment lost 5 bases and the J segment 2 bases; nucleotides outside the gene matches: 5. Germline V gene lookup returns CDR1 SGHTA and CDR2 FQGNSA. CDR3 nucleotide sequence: TGTGCCAGCAGCCTCAGCGGGGGGGGGCAAGAGACCCAGTACTTC. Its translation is CASSLSGGGQETQYF.

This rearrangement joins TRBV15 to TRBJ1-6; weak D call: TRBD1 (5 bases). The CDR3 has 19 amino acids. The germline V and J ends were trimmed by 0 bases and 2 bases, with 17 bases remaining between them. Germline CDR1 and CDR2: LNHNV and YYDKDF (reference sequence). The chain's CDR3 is CATSRDLEGTGPYNSPLHF. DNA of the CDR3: TGTGCCACCAGCAGAGACTTGGAGGGGACGGGCCCCTATAATTCACCCCTCCACTTT.

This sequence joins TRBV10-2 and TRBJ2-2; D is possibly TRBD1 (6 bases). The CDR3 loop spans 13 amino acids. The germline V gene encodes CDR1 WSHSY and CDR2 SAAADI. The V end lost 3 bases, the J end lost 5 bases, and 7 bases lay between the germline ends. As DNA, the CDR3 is TGCGCCAGCAGTGATAGGGGGACCGGGGAGCTGTTTTTT. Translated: CASSDRGTGELFF.

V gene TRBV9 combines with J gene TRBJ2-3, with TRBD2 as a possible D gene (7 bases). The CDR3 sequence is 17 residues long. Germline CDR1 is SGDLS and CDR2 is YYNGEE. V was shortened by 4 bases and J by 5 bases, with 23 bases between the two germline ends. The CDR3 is CASSRQGRGGRRDTQYF. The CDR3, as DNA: TGTGCCAGCAGCCGTCAGGGGCGCGGGGGAAGGAGAGATACGCAGTATTTT.

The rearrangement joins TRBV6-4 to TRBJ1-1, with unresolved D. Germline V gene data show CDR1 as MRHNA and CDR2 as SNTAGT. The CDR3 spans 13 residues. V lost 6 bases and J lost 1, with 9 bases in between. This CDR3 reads CASSATKNTEAFF. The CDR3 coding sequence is TGTGCCAGCAGCGCAACAAAGAACACTGAAGCTTTCTTT.